Listed here is a single T cell receptor beta chain. The data derive from a study of early T cells in non-severe SARS-CoV-2 infection. As part of library construction, unique molecular identifiers were attached to individual cDNA molecules. Using its own MiXCR run on the 5' RACE reads, TCRdb lists one record per CDR3 protein. This table holds tens of thousands of distinct CDR3 sequences, 10% to 15% found once. Material: whole blood. The source is an adult who was a healthcare worker with PCR-confirmed SARS-CoV-2 infection or an uninfected control (not recorded which).

CDR3 sequence (DNA): TGTGCCAGCAGTCTCGACAGGGGAAGGGAGCCCCAGCATTTT. It codes for CASSLDRGREPQHF. The J gene is TRBJ1-5, the V gene TRBV12-3 or TRBV12-4, with 8 positions matching TRBD1. The CDR3 runs to 14 residues. The V and J ends lost 5 bases and 8 bases, in that order; junction bases with no gene match: 8.